The rows below give T cell receptor beta chains drawn from one sample of a study of shared clonotypes between healthy human individuals. The repertoire was sequenced with immunoSEQ multiplex PCR; TCRdb's copy has only in-frame clones and lacks some. In the table there are roughly 1.4 million clones, 98% of which are singletons. Sequencing was done on a sample of naive CD4+ T cells sorted from blood. The source is a man under 40 in good health. CDR3s include the opening cysteine and the closing phenylalanine or tryptophan. The order of the fields is V gene, D gene, J gene, CDR3 protein, CDR3 DNA. D genes are given only for firm matches.

TRBV6-1,NA,TRBJ2-7,CASSGIASSYEQYF,TGTGCCAGCAGTGGGATAGCGAGCTCCTACGAGCAGTACTTC
TRBV10-2,NA,TRBJ2-7,CASSMLASYEQYF,TGCGCCAGCTCCATGCTAGCTTCCTACGAGCAGTACTTC
TRBV2,NA,TRBJ2-3,CASSVTVGTDTQYF,TGTGCCAGCAGTGTTACAGTCGGGACAGATACGCAGTATTTT
TRBV4-1,NA,TRBJ2-5,CASSPLALMRETQYF,TGCGCCAGCAGCCCCCTAGCGCTAATGAGGGAGACCCAGTACTTC
TRBV6-1,NA,TRBJ1-5,CASSEAFFRMVHQPQHF,TGTGCCAGCAGTGAAGCGTTCTTTAGGATGGTCCATCAGCCCCAGCATTTT
TRBV10-1,TRBD2,TRBJ2-1,CASSAPTGLAGNNEQFF,TGCGCCAGCAGTGCTCCGACGGGACTAGCGGGAAACAATGAGCAGTTCTTC
TRBV7-2,NA,TRBJ1-5,CASSHDRSSNQPQHF,TGTGCCAGCAGCCACGACAGGTCTAGCAATCAGCCCCAGCATTTT
TRBV27,NA,TRBJ2-2,CASSFRQINTGELFF,TGTGCCAGCAGTTTTCGGCAGATTAACACCGGGGAGCTGTTTTTT
TRBV10-3,NA,TRBJ2-2,CAISPRDTGELFF,TGTGCCATCAGCCCCAGGGACACCGGGGAGCTGTTTTTT
TRBV18,NA,TRBJ1-1,CASSRTVEMNTEAFF,TGTGCCAGCTCACGGACAGTGGAAATGAACACTGAAGCTTTCTTT
TRBV7-2,NA,TRBJ2-5,CASSLGPVRETQYF,TGTGCCAGCAGCTTAGGGCCCGTCCGGGAGACCCAGTACTTC
TRBV19,NA,TRBJ1-5,CASGGWKPQHF,TGTGCCAGTGGAGGGTGGAAGCCCCAGCATTTT
TRBV2,TRBD1,TRBJ1-1,CASSEGRQGNTEAFF,TGTGCCAGCAGTGAAGGGCGACAGGGGAACACTGAAGCTTTCTTT
TRBV15,NA,TRBJ2-1,CATSRDPPQDRWNEQFF,TGTGCCACCAGCAGAGATCCCCCCCAGGACCGCTGGAATGAGCAGTTCTTC
TRBV7-2,NA,TRBJ1-2,CASLVLGLVNYGYTF,TGTGCCAGCCTGGTTCTGGGGCTTGTTAACTATGGCTACACCTTC
TRBV11-2,TRBD1,TRBJ2-7,CASSLDPGQGAKYF,TGTGCCAGCAGCTTAGATCCCGGACAGGGGGCGAAGTACTTC
TRBV7-8,NA,TRBJ2-7,CASSPESYEQYF,TGTGCCAGCAGCCCAGAGTCCTACGAGCAGTACTTC
TRBV5-1,NA,TRBJ1-1,CASSATDPGVSAFF,TGCGCCAGCAGCGCTACGGACCCCGGAGTTTCAGCTTTCTTT
TRBV7-9,NA,TRBJ2-3,CASSLDASTDTQYF,TGTGCCAGCAGCTTAGATGCTAGCACAGATACGCAGTATTTT
TRBV5-8,TRBD1,TRBJ1-2,CASSGRDRGSDGYTF,TGTGCCAGCAGCGGACGGGACAGGGGGAGTGATGGCTACACCTTC
TRBV7-2,NA,TRBJ2-7,CASSFRGDDEQYF,TGTGCCAGCAGCTTTAGGGGGGACGACGAGCAGTACTTC
TRBV5-1,NA,TRBJ2-5,CASSFFGGETQYF,TGCGCCAGCAGCTTTTTTGGCGGGGAGACCCAGTACTTC
TRBV15,NA,TRBJ2-2,CATSRGGSNTGELFF,TGTGCCACCAGCAGAGGAGGGAGTAACACCGGGGAGCTGTTTTTT